This TCR beta chain was recorded in a study of T-cell memory formation after mild COVID-19 (dated by TCRdb to the early 2020s). Regarding the study in general: Most TCR sequence clusters were specific to one of the two donors. Two young, previously healthy adult volunteers made up the cohort, one male and one female. Longitudinal TCRalpha and TCRbeta repertoire sequencing tracked T-cell clones expanding and contracting after mild COVID-19 in two donors. The full study reports these points: Clones that contracted from day 15 to 85 showed balanced CD4/CD8 phenotypes, whereas a second wave of clones that expanded from day 15 to 37 leaned towards CD4+. Contracting CD4+ clones appeared mostly in the CM and EM memory subsets, whereas CD8+ clones were enriched in EMRA. The detection of some responding clones in pre-infection memory suggests that pre-existing cross-reactive memory T cells joined the SARS-CoV-2 response. Whether the second-wave clones peaking on day 37 were SARS-CoV-2 specific was not confirmed. The study covered only two mild cases, and larger cohorts including severe cases with pre-infection samples were considered necessary.

CDR1 MNHEY and CDR2 SVGAGI were looked up in the germline V gene. V is cut by 5 bases and J by 7 bases, and the space between the germline ends is 21 bases. From the cysteine through the phenylalanine, the CDR3 covers 16 amino acids. The retained sequence is limited to the CDR3, 48 bases, with the frame set at the first base. Ficoll-Paque density gradient centrifugation was used to isolate PBMCs. This clonotype showed up just a few times. The antigen this receptor binds is unknown. No base-level quality is on record; no much larger clone is a single base apart. The sequencer listed for this sample is Illumina NovaSeq 6000. cDNA libraries for TCRalpha and TCRbeta were prepared by 5'RACE using constant-segment primers, with sample barcodes and unique molecular identifiers added. Trizol reagent was used to extract RNA from every sample. Libraries were amplified in two PCR steps, with a second sample barcode and Illumina TruSeq adapters added in the second step. Libraries were sequenced on an Illumina NovaSeq with 2 x 150 bp paired-end reads. The study's own analysis went as follows. The reads were demultiplexed and collapsed into UMI-guided consensus sequences using migec v1.2.7. Using mixcr v2.1.11, UMI consensuses were aligned to TRA and TRB V and J templates and then assembled into clonotypes. Expanded or contracted clonotypes were those called significant by both edgeR and NoisET, with noise models trained on biological replicates. edgeR calls used a false discovery rate-adjusted p below 0.01 and a log2 fold-change threshold of 1. PCA with hierarchical clustering of max-normalized trajectories of the 1000 most abundant clonotypes was used as exploratory dynamics analysis. Separately sequenced CD4+ and CD8+ repertoires were used to assign the CD4 or CD8 phenotype of responding clones. Clones were called with MiXCR by TCRdb after fastp trimmed the public reads at Q25, and only in-frame beta chains were retained. Each CDR3 protein appears once, grouped with its most common genes and DNA. TCRdb's processing, not the study's, gives the V and J calls here. The sample table contains approximately 260,000 distinct CDR3 sequences; only one count was recorded for 16% of them. The ten largest clones take up 22% of the sample.

This chain is built from TRBV6-5 and TRBJ1-5; the D gene is possibly TRBD1, with 6 bases matching. Sequenced sample: PBMCs or a T cell subset sorted from them (not recorded which). This receptor was identified in a man aged 18 to 30 who had mild COVID-19 (a few samples of this study predate the infection). The sample titles of this study are shuffled in the database, so cell type and time point are left out; the donor was told from shared clones. The sequenced DNA is TGTGCCAGCAGTCCGGGGATGGGGGCCAAGAGGCAGCCCCAGCATTTT. It translates as CASSPGMGAKRQPQHF.